This is a list of T cell receptor beta chains from one sample in a study of cytomegalovirus exposure and HLA in healthy donors. The assay was immunoSEQ multiplex PCR, and TCRdb's table has in-frame clones only and misses some. The sample has approximately 160,000 clones; almost 80% are singletons. The sequencing input was PBMCs. These receptors were taken from a man in his late teens or twenties in good health and CMV-seropositive. CDR3s include the opening cysteine and the closing phenylalanine or tryptophan. The order of the fields is clone size, J gene, D gene, V gene, CDR3 protein, CDR3 DNA. D genes are given only for firm matches. The size of a clone is reported for some rows only, either as once, few or many, or as a class for expanded clones.

NA	TRBJ1-2	TRBD1	TRBV5-4	CASSAGTDYGYTF	TGTGCCAGCAGCGCCGGGACAGACTATGGCTACACCTTC
NA	TRBJ1-1	NA	TRBV18	CASSPTGHMNTEAFF	TGTGCCAGCTCACCGACAGGCCACATGAACACTGAAGCTTTCTTT
NA	TRBJ1-1	TRBD1	TRBV19	CASRTQGGTEAFF	TGTGCCAGTAGGACACAGGGGGGGACTGAAGCTTTCTTT
NA	TRBJ2-7	TRBD1	TRBV6-1	CASSEGMGQGFYEQYF	TGTGCCAGCAGTGAAGGAATGGGACAGGGTTTCTACGAGCAGTACTTC
NA	TRBJ2-7	NA	TRBV6-5	CASSLTRGSYEQYF	TGTGCCAGCAGCCTTACCCGGGGTTCCTACGAGCAGTACTTC
once	TRBJ1-1	NA	TRBV2	CASNPGGPGGTEAFF	TGTGCCAGCAACCCGGGGGGCCCCGGGGGAACTGAAGCTTTCTTT
few	TRBJ1-1	TRBD1	TRBV19	CASSPRQGESEAFF	TGTGCCAGTAGCCCAAGACAGGGTGAGTCTGAAGCTTTCTTT
NA	TRBJ2-3	TRBD2	TRBV13	CASSKTSGRANTDTQYF	TGTGCCAGCAGCAAGACTAGCGGGAGGGCCAACACAGATACGCAGTATTTT
NA	TRBJ1-3	TRBD1	TRBV5-1	CASSWGQFSSGNTIYF	TGCGCCAGCAGCTGGGGACAGTTTAGCTCTGGAAACACCATATATTTT
NA	TRBJ2-3	NA	TRBV5-1	CASSRDRSTDTQYF	TGCGCCAGCAGCCGAGACAGGAGCACAGATACGCAGTATTTT
NA	TRBJ2-5	NA	TRBV5-5	CASSLSVWADQETQYF	TGTGCCAGCAGCTTGTCTGTATGGGCCGATCAAGAGACCCAGTACTTC
NA	TRBJ1-1	NA	TRBV5-4	CASSLSTANTEAFF	TGTGCCAGCAGCTTGAGTACAGCGAACACTGAAGCTTTCTTT
NA	TRBJ2-7	TRBD2	TRBV10-3	CAISDPRPKTSGDSYEQYF	TGTGCCATCAGTGACCCCCGGCCTAAGACTAGCGGGGACTCCTACGAGCAGTACTTC
NA	TRBJ2-1	NA	TRBV30	CAWSLGMGRYNEQFF	TGTGCCTGGAGTCTGGGTATGGGGCGTTACAATGAGCAGTTCTTC
once	TRBJ2-7	NA	TRBV7-2	CASSLVASSYEQYF	TGTGCCAGCAGCCTTGTGGCTAGCTCCTACGAGCAGTACTTC
NA	TRBJ2-7	NA	TRBV19	CASRDKPGHTYEQYF	TGTGCCAGTAGGGACAAACCGGGACACACATACGAGCAGTACTTC
few	TRBJ2-2	NA	TRBV7-9	CASSASQGNTGELFF	TGTGCCAGCAGCGCATCGCAGGGGAACACCGGGGAGCTGTTTTTT
NA	TRBJ2-7	NA	TRBV2	CASGVLRYEQYF	TGTGCCAGCGGAGTTTTGAGGTACGAGCAGTACTTC
NA	TRBJ2-5	NA	TRBV2	CASSEAPDRPRETQYF	TGTGCCAGCAGTGAAGCGCCGGACAGACCGAGGGAGACCCAGTACTTC
NA	TRBJ2-2	NA	TRBV7-9	CASSPFGTLPTGELFF	TGTGCCAGCAGCCCGTTTGGTACTTTGCCCACCGGGGAGCTGTTTTTT
NA	TRBJ2-7	NA	TRBV5-6	CASSFGTHSYEQYF	TGTGCCAGCAGCTTCGGGACTCACTCCTACGAGCAGTACTTC
NA	TRBJ2-7	TRBD1	TRBV5-1	CATKRGQETGEQYF	TGCGCCACCAAAAGGGGGCAGGAGACGGGCGAGCAGTACTTC
NA	TRBJ1-5	NA	TRBV27	CASSPRTLGAFNQPQHF	TGTGCCAGCAGTCCCCGGACCCTGGGGGCTTTCAATCAGCCCCAGCATTTT
NA	TRBJ2-3	NA	TRBV11-2	CASSSLSGLATQYF	TGTGCCAGCAGCTCTTTATCAGGGTTAGCTACGCAGTATTTT
NA	TRBJ2-7	NA	TRBV21-1	CASSKDTGRYEQYF	TGTGCCAGCAGCAAAGACACGGGTCGGTACGAGCAGTACTTC